The 8 T cell receptor beta chains below were found in one sample sequenced in a study of blood T cell repertoires in COVID-19. The protocol was immunoSEQ multiplex PCR, while the TCRdb copy is restricted to in-frame clones and leaves out a portion. Of 95,000 to 100,000 clones listed, around 94% are singletons. The sequencing sample was made of peripheral blood. The source of these receptors is a middle-aged man with active COVID-19.

This sequence joins TRBV29-1 and TRBJ1-2; D is undetermined. V lost 3 bases to trimming and J lost 6 bases, with 8 bases between them. This CDR3 has 11 amino acids. Germline V gene data show CDR1 as SQVTM and CDR2 as ANQGSEA. The CDR3 coding sequence is TGCAGCGTTGAGTTTTTAGATGGCTACACCTTC. Translation: CSVEFLDGYTF.

The V call is TRBV5-1, the J call TRBJ2-1, with 9 bases identical to TRBD2. Trimming removed 3 bases from V and 5 bases from J; junction bases left unmatched: 6. The CDR3 has 15 residues. Germline CDR1 reads SGHRS; CDR2 reads YFSETQ. The chain's CDR3 is CASSWVAGENNEQFF. In nucleotides, the CDR3 is TGCGCCAGCAGCTGGGTAGCGGGAGAGAACAATGAGCAGTTCTTC.

CDR3 nucleotides: TGTGCCAGCAGCTTGGGGGCAGAAAATCAGCCCCAGCATTTT. Protein: CASSLGAENQPQHF. V is TRBV5-5 and J is TRBJ1-5; no clear D. The germline V gene encodes CDR1 SGHKS and CDR2 YYEKEE (reference sequence). The CDR3 length is 14 residues. V was trimmed by 0 bases and J by 4 bases, leaving 8 bases between them.

The chain carries TRBV7-9 and TRBJ2-7; 8 nucleotides match TRBD1. Per the germline V gene, CDR1 is SEHNR and CDR2 is FQNEAQ (reference sequence). The length of the CDR3 is 16 residues. V shed 5 bases and J 5 bases; nucleotides not matched to a gene: 14. The CDR3 region is CASSARDRGVFDEQYF. CDR3 bases: TGTGCCAGCAGCGCTCGCGACAGGGGAGTCTTCGACGAGCAGTACTTC.

The chain combines TRBV28 with TRBJ1-2; 8 bases agree with TRBD1. Trimming removed 6 bases from V and 6 bases from J; junction bases left unmatched: 12. This CDR3 contains 15 residues. Germline values: CDR1 MDHEN, CDR2 SYDVKM. CDR3 bases: TGTGCCAGCAGAATAAGACAGGGGACGAGGGATGGCTACACCTTC. This translates into CASRIRQGTRDGYTF.

This clone was picked up one time. CDR3 in amino acids: CAWSSRTGYTEAFF. For the CDR3, the DNA is TGTGCCTGGAGCTCGAGGACAGGTTACACTGAAGCTTTCTTT. This sequence joins TRBV30 and TRBJ1-1; 7 nucleotides agree with TRBD1. The V and J ends lost 3 bases and 3 bases, in that order; junction bases with no gene match: 7. CDR3 size: 14 residues. The germline gives CDR1 GTSNPN, CDR2 SVGIG (reference sequence).

This sequence joins TRBV6-1 and TRBJ2-1; 10 bases agree with TRBD2. CDR3 size: 14 residues. The trim removed 2 bases at V and 8 bases at J, leaving 3 bases unmatched. Germline CDR1 reads MNHNS; CDR2 reads SASEGT. This CDR3 reads CASSETSGTYEQFF. The CDR3 bases are TGTGCCAGCAGTGAAACTAGCGGGACCTATGAGCAGTTCTTC.

CDR3 sequence (DNA): TGTGCCAGCAGCTCCAGCGGGAGGAAATCCTACGAGCAGTACTTC. Translated, it gives CASSSSGRKSYEQYF. The chain has TRBV27 and TRBJ2-7; 9 positions agree with TRBD2. This CDR3 is built from 15 residues. The V segment lost 6 bases and the J segment 1 base; nucleotides outside the gene matches: 7. The germline V gene has CDR1 MNHEY and CDR2 SMNVEV (reference sequence).